A single sample gave rise to the 11 T cell receptor beta chains below, sequenced in a study of beta chain features in type 1 diabetes. Study-level findings and limits: Shortening that was moderate but significant affected the TCRB CDR3s of Type 1 diabetes patients in all four CD4+ subsets.

These TCRs' antigens remain unknown. The entirety of the isolated RNA underwent reverse transcription, so expressed TCRB transcripts were sequenced. Generated by immunoSEQ multiplex PCR, the TCRdb table keeps only in-frame clones and is missing some. The table has about 240,000 clones, over 11% seen once. The specimen sequenced was naive CD4+ T cells from blood. These receptors came from a man aged 30 to 39 with type 1 diabetes.

The V and J genes are TRBV6-5 and TRBJ2-2; the D is unclear. Germline-derived CDR1 and CDR2 are MNHEY and SVGAGI. The CDR3 has 14 amino acids. V was pared by 8 bases and J by 3 bases, with 13 bases between. The CDR3 spells CASAPPRDTGELFF. CDR3 in DNA: TGTGCCAGCGCCCCGCCCCGGGACACCGGGGAGCTGTTTTTT.

The chain combines TRBV5-1 with TRBJ2-3; D is possibly TRBD2 (7 bases). The V end lost 0 bases, the J end lost 1 base, and 12 bases lay between the germline ends. Germline CDR1 reads SGHRS; CDR2 reads YFSETQ. The CDR3 runs 16 residues. CDR3 nucleotide sequence: TGCGCCAGCAGCTTGGGTACAGGGAGGGGCACAGATACGCAGTATTTT. It specifies CASSLGTGRGTDTQYF.

The rearrangement joins TRBV30 to TRBJ1-1; TRBD1 is a possible D gene (5 bases). Trimming stripped 2 bases from V and 4 bases from J, with 11 bases between. CDR3 length: 13 residues. Germline CDR1 and CDR2: GTSNPN and SVGIG (reference sequence). CDR3 amino acids: CAWSPGGGTEAFF. CDR3 nucleotides: TGTGCCTGGAGTCCGGGGGGAGGCACTGAAGCTTTCTTT.

Only a few counts were recorded for this clone. The chain couples TRBV7-2 to TRBJ1-2; a possible D gene is TRBD1 (6 bases). Germline lookup yields CDR1 SGHTA and CDR2 FQGNSA. The CDR3 has 14 amino acids. V was trimmed by 5 bases and J by 2 bases, leaving 12 bases between them. CDR3 residues: CASSPRQANYGYTF. As DNA, the CDR3 is TGTGCCAGCAGCCCCCGACAGGCCAACTATGGCTACACCTTC. The whole variable domain, filled in from reference TRBV7-2 and TRBJ1-2, reads GAGVSQSPSNKVTEKGKDVELRCDPISGHTALYWYRQSLGQGLEFLIYFQGNSAPDKSGLPSDRFSAERTGGSVSTLTIQRTQQEDSAVYLCASSPRQANYGYTFGSGTRLTVV.

The V and J genes are TRBV6-5 and TRBJ1-5; 8 nucleotides match TRBD1. With V trimmed by 6 bases and J by 2 bases, 6 bases remained unmatched. There are 15 residues in the CDR3. The germline gives CDR1 MNHEY, CDR2 SVGAGI. The CDR3 DNA is TGTGCCAGCAGACCAGGGGGCGCGGGCAATCAGCCCCAGCATTTT. This translates into CASRPGGAGNQPQHF.

This clone appeared once. The chain couples TRBV25-1 to TRBJ1-3; D may be TRBD1 (6 bases). Germline CDR1 MGHDK, CDR2 SYGVNS. The V end was cut by 3 bases, the J end by 0 bases, with 15 bases between. CDR3 length: 17 residues. DNA for the CDR3: TGTGCCAGCAGTGATGCGGCCCTGGACAGCTCTGGAAACACCATATATTTT. The encoded protein is CASSDAALDSSGNTIYF.

This sequence joins TRBV11-3 and TRBJ1-1; 7 bases are shared with TRBD1. Germline trimming cut 5 bases from V and 1 base from J; bases unmatched to any gene: 7. The CDR3 is 15 amino acids. In germline, CDR1 is SGHNT, CDR2 YENEEA. Here the CDR3 reads CASSPGTATNTEAFF. In nucleotides, the CDR3 is TGTGCCAGCAGCCCCGGGACAGCAACGAACACTGAAGCTTTCTTT.

The J gene is TRBJ2-3, the V gene TRBV5-1; the D gene is possibly TRBD2 (6 bases). From germline, CDR1 is SGHRS and CDR2 YFSETQ. The germline V and J ends were trimmed by 0 bases and 6 bases, with 11 bases remaining between them. The CDR3 consists of 14 residues. The CDR3 sequence is CASSLEREEDTQYF. CDR3 nucleotides: TGCGCCAGCAGCTTGGAGAGGGAGGAGGATACGCAGTATTTT.

The chain couples TRBV11-3 to TRBJ2-7; perhaps TRBD1 as D (5 bases). The germline V gene encodes CDR1 SGHNT and CDR2 YENEEA. The CDR3 is 14 residues long. The V gene lost 5 bases and the J gene lost 6 bases, with 17 bases spanning the gap. The CDR3 spells CASSRMSRESEQYF. CDR3 DNA sequence: TGTGCCAGCAGCCGTATGAGCAGGGAAAGCGAGCAGTACTTC.

V gene TRBV5-4 combines with J gene TRBJ1-2; the match to TRBD1 covers 9 bases. Germline V gene data show CDR1 as SGHNT and CDR2 as YYREEE (reference sequence). The CDR3 length is 16 residues. J was trimmed by 5 bases and V by 4 bases; bases with no gene match: 12. Here the CDR3 DNA reads TGTGCCAGCAGCCGAGAAGGACAGGGGTTGCGGTATGGCTACACCTTC. This sequence encodes CASSREGQGLRYGYTF.

In this sample, this clone turned up a few times. V usage is TRBV6-5 and J usage is TRBJ2-7; TRBD1 might be the D (6 bases). Germline V gives CDR1 MNHEY, CDR2 SVGAGI. V gave up 6 bases and J gave up 1 base, with 16 bases separating them. This CDR3 is 15 amino acids long. The CDR3 spells CASSSGTLGSYEQYF. CDR3 bases: TGTGCCAGCAGCTCCGGGACATTAGGTTCCTACGAGCAGTACTTC.